Listed below are T cell receptor beta chains from one sample, sequenced in a study of shared clonotypes between healthy human individuals. Measured with immunoSEQ multiplex PCR; TCRdb has only the in-frame clones, and not every one. Of more than 500,000 clones in the sample, more than 95% were seen once. The sample consisted of naive CD4+ T cells sorted from blood. All receptors derive from a woman between 25 and 40 years old in good health. Each CDR3 is given with its conserved first and last residue. The D gene is left open where the match is weak. Clone sizes are given selectively: once, few, many, or a class where the clone is expanded.

D	V	J	size	DNA	CDR3
-	TRBV7-9	TRBJ2-7	-	TGTGCCAGCAGCTTAGAGGCAGGGCAGAACGAGCAGTACTTC	CASSLEAGQNEQYF
TRBD1	TRBV6-5	TRBJ2-5	-	TGTGCCAGCACCTACATTACAGGGGAGCAGTACTTC	CASTYITGEQYF
-	TRBV27	TRBJ1-5	-	TGTGCCAGCAGTTTGGAAGCAGGGTTTCAGCCCCAGCATTTT	CASSLEAGFQPQHF
-	TRBV2	TRBJ1-5	-	TGTGCCAGCAGTGAAGGTCGGGGGAATCAGCCCCAGCATTTT	CASSEGRGNQPQHF
TRBD1	TRBV7-9	TRBJ2-7	few	TGTGCCGACGAGGACAGGGGCACCTACGAGCAGTACTTC	CADEDRGTYEQYF
-	TRBV10-3	TRBJ1-2	-	TGTGCCATCAGTGGTCAAAACTATGGCTACACCTTC	CAISGQNYGYTF
-	TRBV9	TRBJ2-7	-	TGTGCCAGCAGCGCTAGCGTGGACAGCCTAACCTACGAGCAGTACTTC	CASSASVDSLTYEQYF
-	TRBV25-1	TRBJ2-4	-	TGTGCCAGCAGTGAAGGGCAGGGTGGGAACATTCAGTACTTC	CASSEGQGGNIQYF
TRBD1	TRBV29-1	TRBJ1-2	-	TGCAGCGCTGGACAGGGGGCCGTTACCTTC	CSAGQGAVTF
-	TRBV10-3	TRBJ2-6	-	TGTGCCATCGGGTTTTCGCCTGGGGCCAACGTCCTGACTTTC	CAIGFSPGANVLTF
-	TRBV19	TRBJ2-7	once	TGTGCCAGTACCCCGGGACACCCCTACGAGCAGTACTTC	CASTPGHPYEQYF
TRBD2	TRBV30	TRBJ2-1	-	TGTGCCTGGAGCGGTCCCCCCCTAGCGGGAGTTATACATGAGCAGTTCTTC	CAWSGPPLAGVIHEQFF
-	TRBV18	TRBJ2-1	-	TGTGCCAGCTCATCTGACTCCTACAATGAGCAGTTCTTC	CASSSDSYNEQFF
-	TRBV13	TRBJ2-7	-	TGTGCCAGCAGTACGACAGTCTCCTACGAGCAGTACTTC	CASSTTVSYEQYF
-	TRBV10-3	TRBJ1-1	-	TGTGCCATCAGTGAGGACCCGGGGGGCACTGAAGCTTTCTTT	CAISEDPGGTEAFF
-	TRBV2	TRBJ1-1	-	TGTGCCAGGGGTACAGCGAACACTGAAGCTTTCTTT	CARGTANTEAFF
TRBD2	TRBV9	TRBJ2-1	-	TGTGCCAGCAGCGCCACGGGACTAGACTACAATGAGCAGTTCTTC	CASSATGLDYNEQFF
-	TRBV28	TRBJ1-4	once	TGTGCCAGCGTTGGGGCAGCGCTTAATGAAAAACTGTTTTTT	CASVGAALNEKLFF
-	TRBV19	TRBJ2-5	-	TGTGCCAGTAGTATAGTTGTGCGGGAGACCCAGTACTTC	CASSIVVRETQYF
-	TRBV6-5	TRBJ2-7	-	TGTGCCAGCAGTCGAGAAACCTACGAGCAGTACTTC	CASSRETYEQYF
-	TRBV20-1	TRBJ2-1	-	TGCAGTGCCCCCACGTACAATGAGCAGTTCTTC	CSAPTYNEQFF
-	TRBV7-3	TRBJ2-5	once	TGTGCCAGCAGCTTAACGGGAGTATTCCGAGAGACCCAGTACTTC	CASSLTGVFRETQYF